This record covers a single T cell receptor beta chain. This record belongs to a study of blood T cell repertoires in COVID-19. Across the study: The United States, Italy and Spain supplied acute and convalescent COVID-19 samples. PBMCs, B-cell-depleted T cells, or T cells provided the cDNA or gDNA that made up the material.

The CDR3 is 16 amino acids. Germline-derived CDR1 and CDR2 are SGHKS and YYEKEE (reference sequence). The V gene lost 5 bases and the J gene lost 0 bases, with 16 bases spanning the gap. Individuals drawn from 24 US areas were about 18 to 95 years old. Cohort placement rested on clinical history that participants reported themselves. The data were produced by immunoSEQ multiplex PCR, yet TCRdb's version contains in-frame clones alone and is incomplete. The table lists roughly 250,000 clones, 70% to 90% of them singletons. The genes are TRBV5-5 and TRBJ2-3; no definite D call. The sample comprised PBMCs or T cells enriched from blood (not recorded which). The sequence was obtained from a middle-aged woman with acute COVID-19. The CDR3 nucleotides read TGTGCCAGCAGTTCCCCTGCCGACTCTAGCACAGATACGCAGTATTTT. This codes for CASSSPADSSTDTQYF.